This TCR beta chain was sequenced for a study of blood T cell repertoires in COVID-19. Study-wide context: T cells, B-cell-depleted T cells, or PBMCs provided the cDNA or gDNA that served as material.

Original processing notes: Estimation of nucleated cell counts was performed using reference gene primer amplification. The repertoire was sequenced with immunoSEQ multiplex PCR; TCRdb's copy has only in-frame clones and lacks some. From that table come the V and J calls and clone size; the DNA was used to work out D and trimming. Here the sample spans some 240,000 clones, 80% to 90% being singletons. This clone was found a few times. Germline V gene sequence: CDR1 LNHDA, CDR2 SQIVND (reference sequence). CDR3 length equals 18 residues. Trimming pared 5 bases from V and 0 bases from J, leaving 22 bases between.

Sequenced sample: peripheral blood. This clonotype was obtained from a woman aged 40 to 50 who had recovered from COVID-19. The chain combines TRBV19 with TRBJ1-2; no firm D call. CDR3 in amino acids: CASSPLLPGLTTNYGYTF. The CDR3 nucleotides are TGTGCCAGTAGTCCCCTGCTACCTGGACTGACAACTAACTATGGCTACACCTTC.